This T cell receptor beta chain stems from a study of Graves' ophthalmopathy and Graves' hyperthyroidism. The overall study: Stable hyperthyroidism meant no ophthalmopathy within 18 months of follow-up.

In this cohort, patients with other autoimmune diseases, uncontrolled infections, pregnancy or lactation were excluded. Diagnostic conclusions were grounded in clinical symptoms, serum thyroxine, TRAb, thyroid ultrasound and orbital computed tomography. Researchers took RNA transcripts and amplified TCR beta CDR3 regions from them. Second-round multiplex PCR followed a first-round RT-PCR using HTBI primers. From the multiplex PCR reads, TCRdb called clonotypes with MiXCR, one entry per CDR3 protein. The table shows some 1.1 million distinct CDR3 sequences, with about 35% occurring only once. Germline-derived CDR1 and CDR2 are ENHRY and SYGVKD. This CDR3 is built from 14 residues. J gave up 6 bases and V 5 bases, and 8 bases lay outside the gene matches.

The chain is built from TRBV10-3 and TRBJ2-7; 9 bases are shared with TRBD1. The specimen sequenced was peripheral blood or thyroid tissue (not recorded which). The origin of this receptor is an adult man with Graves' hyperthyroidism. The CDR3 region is CAISSSGTGSEQYF. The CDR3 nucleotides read TGTGCCATCAGTTCCTCCGGGACAGGGTCCGAGCAGTACTTC.